This T cell receptor (beta chain) was retrieved from a study of blood T cell repertoires in COVID-19. The wider study: Sites across the United States, Italy and Spain contributed samples from acute and convalescent COVID-19. The analysed material was cDNA or gDNA that came from T cells, B-cell-depleted T cells, or PBMCs.

Trimming took 2 bases from V and 2 from J, leaving 6 bases between them. This CDR3 region has 13 residues. Participants had their cohort set by participant-reported clinical history. This table comes from immunoSEQ multiplex PCR, and its TCRdb copy is limited to in-frame clones, with some not included. The sample yields approximately 190,000 clones, 82% seen once. Sequencing was done on a sample of PBMCs or T cells enriched from blood (not recorded which). The TCR comes from a woman in her sixties or seventies with acute COVID-19. This chain connects TRBV12-3 or TRBV12-4 to TRBJ1-1; unclear D gene. In DNA form, the CDR3 reads TGTGCCAGCAGTTTATCCACAAACACTGAAGCTTTCTTT. It yields the protein CASSLSTNTEAFF.